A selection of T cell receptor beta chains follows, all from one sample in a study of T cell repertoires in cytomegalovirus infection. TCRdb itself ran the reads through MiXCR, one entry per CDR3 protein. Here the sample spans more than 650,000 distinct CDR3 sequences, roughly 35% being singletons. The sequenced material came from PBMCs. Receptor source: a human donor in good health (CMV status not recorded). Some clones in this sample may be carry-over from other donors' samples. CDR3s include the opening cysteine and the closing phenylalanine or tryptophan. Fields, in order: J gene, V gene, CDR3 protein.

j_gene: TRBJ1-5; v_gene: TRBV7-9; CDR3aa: CASSETREPQHF
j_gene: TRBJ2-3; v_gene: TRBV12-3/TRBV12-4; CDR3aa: CASSFGQGASTQYF
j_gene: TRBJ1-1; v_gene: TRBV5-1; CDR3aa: CASSSGQLGVRGLLLNTEAFF
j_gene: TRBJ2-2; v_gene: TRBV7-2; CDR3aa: CASSLGDRVYTGELFF
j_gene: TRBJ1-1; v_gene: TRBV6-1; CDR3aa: CASSDFRTPTNTEAFF
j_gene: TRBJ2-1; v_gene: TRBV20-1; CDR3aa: CSARSTGLPYNEQFF
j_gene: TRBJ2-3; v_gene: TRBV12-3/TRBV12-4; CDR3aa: CVSSWGGPVRREDTQYF
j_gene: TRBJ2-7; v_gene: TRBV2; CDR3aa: CASSEARGLEQYF
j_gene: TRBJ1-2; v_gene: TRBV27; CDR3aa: CASSLQGSNYGYTF
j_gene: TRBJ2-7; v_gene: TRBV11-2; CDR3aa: CASSPAASGGGVHEQYF
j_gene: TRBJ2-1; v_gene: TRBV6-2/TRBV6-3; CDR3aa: CASSSGVKFF
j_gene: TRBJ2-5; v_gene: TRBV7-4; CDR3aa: CASSHPAGGELQETQYF
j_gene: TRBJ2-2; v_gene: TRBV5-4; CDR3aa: CASSEGTSGRTGELFF
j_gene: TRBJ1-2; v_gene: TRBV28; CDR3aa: CASSPPPLLGYTF
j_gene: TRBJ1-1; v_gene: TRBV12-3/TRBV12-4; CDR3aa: CASSLTGWNTEAFF
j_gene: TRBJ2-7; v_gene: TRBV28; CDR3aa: CASGPGGIYEQYF
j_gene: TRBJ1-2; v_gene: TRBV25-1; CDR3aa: CASSVFDRGVYGYTF
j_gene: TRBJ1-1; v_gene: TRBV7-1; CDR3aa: CASTLPGGMNTEAFF
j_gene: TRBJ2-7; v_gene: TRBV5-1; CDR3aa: CASSLATIPHEQYF
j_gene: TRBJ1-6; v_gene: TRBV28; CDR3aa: CASSLYFRSYNSPLHF
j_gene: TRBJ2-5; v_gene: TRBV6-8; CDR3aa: CATGQGETQYF
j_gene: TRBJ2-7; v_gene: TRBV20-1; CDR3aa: CSARDFRALSYEQYF
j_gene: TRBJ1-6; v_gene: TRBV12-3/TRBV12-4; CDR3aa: CASSHRVGGLNSPLHF
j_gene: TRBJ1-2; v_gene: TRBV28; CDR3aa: CAIPRGGGNGYTF
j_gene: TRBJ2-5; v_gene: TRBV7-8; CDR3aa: CASSLDKSQETQYF
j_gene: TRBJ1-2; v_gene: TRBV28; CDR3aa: CASSFRYVYTF
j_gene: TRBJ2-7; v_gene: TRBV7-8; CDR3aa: CASSLVSGGMVSEQYF
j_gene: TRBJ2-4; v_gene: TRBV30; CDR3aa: CAGRGTPDKNIQYF
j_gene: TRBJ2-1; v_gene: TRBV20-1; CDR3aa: CSARERWVTYNEQFF
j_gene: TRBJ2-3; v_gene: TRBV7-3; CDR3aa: CASSPTTGGGTDTQYF
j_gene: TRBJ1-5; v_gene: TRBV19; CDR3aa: CASSIYDQPQHF
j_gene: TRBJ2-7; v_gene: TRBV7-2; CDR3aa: CASSLADSYYEQYF
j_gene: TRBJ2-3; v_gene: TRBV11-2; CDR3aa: CASSSTSGGALDTQYF
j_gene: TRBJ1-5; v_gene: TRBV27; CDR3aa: CASSLSGRGQPQHF
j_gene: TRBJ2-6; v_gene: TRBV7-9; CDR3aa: CASSLAAGNSGANVLTF
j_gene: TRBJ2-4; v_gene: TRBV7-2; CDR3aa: CASSLGGLAKNIQYF
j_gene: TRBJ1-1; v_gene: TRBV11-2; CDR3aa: CASSLERGAEAFF
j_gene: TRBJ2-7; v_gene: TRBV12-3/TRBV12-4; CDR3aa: CASSLGLRERRYF
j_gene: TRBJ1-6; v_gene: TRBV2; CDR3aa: CASSLGTGLNSPLHF
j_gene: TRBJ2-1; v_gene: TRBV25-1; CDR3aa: CASSEYSGQGVNVQFF
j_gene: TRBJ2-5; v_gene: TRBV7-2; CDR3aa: CASSLRGPVAGVGETQYF
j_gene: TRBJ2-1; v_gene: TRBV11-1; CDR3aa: CASSWQGGGDEQFF
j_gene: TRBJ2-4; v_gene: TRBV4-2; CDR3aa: CASSQEGLAENIQYF
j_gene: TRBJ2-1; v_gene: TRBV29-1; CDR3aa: CSILGSAEQFF
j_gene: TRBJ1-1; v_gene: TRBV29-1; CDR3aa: CSVGSAGTSTEAFF
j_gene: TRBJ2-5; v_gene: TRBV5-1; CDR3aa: CASSAPQGSETQYF